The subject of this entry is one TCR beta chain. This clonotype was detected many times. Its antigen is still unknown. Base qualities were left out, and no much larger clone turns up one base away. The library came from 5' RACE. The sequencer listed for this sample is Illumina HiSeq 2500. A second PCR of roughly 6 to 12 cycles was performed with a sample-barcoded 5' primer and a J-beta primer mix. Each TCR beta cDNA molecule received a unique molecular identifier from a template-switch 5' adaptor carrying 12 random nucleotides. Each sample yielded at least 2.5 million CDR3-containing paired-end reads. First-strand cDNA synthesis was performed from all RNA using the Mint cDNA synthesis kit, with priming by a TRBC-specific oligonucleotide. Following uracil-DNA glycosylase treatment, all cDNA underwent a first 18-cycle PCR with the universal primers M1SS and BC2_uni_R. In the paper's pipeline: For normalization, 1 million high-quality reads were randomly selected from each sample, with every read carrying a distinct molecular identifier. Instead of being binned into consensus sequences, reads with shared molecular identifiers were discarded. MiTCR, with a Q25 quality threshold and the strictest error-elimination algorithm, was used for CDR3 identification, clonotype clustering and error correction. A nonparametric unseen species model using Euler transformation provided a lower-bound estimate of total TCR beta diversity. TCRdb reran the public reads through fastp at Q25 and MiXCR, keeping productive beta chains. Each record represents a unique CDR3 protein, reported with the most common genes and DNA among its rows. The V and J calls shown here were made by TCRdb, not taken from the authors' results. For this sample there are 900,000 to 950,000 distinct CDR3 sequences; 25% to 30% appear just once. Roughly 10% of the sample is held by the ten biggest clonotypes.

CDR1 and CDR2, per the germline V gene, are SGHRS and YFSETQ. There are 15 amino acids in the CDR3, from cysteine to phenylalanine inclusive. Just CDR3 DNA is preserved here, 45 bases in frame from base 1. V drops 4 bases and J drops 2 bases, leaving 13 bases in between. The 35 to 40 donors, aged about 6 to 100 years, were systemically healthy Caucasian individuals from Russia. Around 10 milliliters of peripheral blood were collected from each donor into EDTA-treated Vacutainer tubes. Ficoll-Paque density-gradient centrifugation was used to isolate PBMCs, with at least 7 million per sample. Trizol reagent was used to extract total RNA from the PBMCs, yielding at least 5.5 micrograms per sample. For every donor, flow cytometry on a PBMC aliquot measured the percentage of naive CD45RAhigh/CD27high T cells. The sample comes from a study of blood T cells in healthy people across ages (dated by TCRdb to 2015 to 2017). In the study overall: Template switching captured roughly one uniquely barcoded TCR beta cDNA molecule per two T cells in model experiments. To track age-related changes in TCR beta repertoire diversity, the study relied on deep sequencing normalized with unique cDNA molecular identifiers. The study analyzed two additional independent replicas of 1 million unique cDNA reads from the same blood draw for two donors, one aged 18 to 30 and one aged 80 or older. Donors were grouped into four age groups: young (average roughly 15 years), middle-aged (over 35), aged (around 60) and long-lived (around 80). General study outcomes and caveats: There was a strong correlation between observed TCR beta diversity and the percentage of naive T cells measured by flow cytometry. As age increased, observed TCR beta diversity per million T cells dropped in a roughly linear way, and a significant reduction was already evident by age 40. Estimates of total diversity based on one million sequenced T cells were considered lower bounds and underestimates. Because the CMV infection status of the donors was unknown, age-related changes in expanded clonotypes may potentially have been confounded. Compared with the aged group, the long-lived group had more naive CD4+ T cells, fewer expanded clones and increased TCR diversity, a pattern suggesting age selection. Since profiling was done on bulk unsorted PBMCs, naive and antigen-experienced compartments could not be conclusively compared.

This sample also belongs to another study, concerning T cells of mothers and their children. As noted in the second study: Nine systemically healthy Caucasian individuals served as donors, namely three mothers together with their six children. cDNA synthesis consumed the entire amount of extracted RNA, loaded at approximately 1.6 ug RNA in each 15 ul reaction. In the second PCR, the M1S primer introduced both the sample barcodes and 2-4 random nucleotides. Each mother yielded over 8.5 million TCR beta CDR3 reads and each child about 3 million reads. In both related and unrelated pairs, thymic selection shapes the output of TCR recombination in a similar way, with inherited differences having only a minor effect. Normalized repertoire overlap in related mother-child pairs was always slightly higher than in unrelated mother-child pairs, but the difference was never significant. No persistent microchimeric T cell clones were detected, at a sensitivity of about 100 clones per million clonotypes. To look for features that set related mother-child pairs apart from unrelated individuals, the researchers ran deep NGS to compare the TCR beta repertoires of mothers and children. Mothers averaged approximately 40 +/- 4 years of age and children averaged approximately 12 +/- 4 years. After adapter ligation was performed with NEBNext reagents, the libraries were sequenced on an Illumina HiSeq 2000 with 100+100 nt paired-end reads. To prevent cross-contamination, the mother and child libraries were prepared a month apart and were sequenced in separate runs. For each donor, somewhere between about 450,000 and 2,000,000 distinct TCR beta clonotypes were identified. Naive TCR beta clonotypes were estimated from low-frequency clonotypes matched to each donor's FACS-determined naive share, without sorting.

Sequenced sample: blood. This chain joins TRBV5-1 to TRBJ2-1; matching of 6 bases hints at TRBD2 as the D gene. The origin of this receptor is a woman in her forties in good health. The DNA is TGCGCCAGCAGCGGAGGGCAGGGTGCCTACAATGAGCAGTTCTTC. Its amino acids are CASSGGQGAYNEQFF.